Below are 21 T cell receptor beta chains sequenced from a single sample in a study of OX40 agonist ivuxolimab in advanced cancers. Data came from immunoSEQ multiplex PCR; TCRdb stores just in-frame clones and leaves some out. The sample lists tens of thousands of clones; roughly 84% were seen once. The material was CD4+ or CD8+ T cells sorted from blood, obtained in a trial of the OX40 agonist ivuxolimab. The receptor source for this set is an adult with an advanced solid tumor such as melanoma, head and neck, liver or kidney cancer.

The rearrangement links TRBV28 to TRBJ1-4; no reliable D call. CDR1 and CDR2 from the germline V gene are MDHEN and SYDVKM. The CDR3 length is 12 residues. Trimming left V 8 bases short and J 4 bases short, with 8 bases between. CDR3 coding DNA: TGTGCCAGCGGCAGAGTTAATGAAAAACTGTTTTTT. This encodes CASGRVNEKLFF.

The chain has TRBV12-5 and TRBJ2-2; D is ambiguous. This CDR3 contains 14 residues. From germline, CDR1 is LGHNT and CDR2 FRNRAP. In DNA, the CDR3 is TGTGCCTCTGATCGGGCAGGCTTTACCGGGGAGCTGTTTTTT. Its translation is CASDRAGFTGELFF.

V usage is TRBV4-3 and J usage is TRBJ2-7; D call uncertain. Trimming removed 1 base at V and 2 bases at J, with 18 bases between. The CDR3 runs to 17 residues. In germline, CDR1 is LGHNA, CDR2 YSLEER. CDR3 coding DNA: TGCGCCAGCAGCCAAGGAGTTATTGGACCGAGGACCTACGAGCAGTACGTC. This translates into CASSQGVIGPRTYEQYV.

The chain has TRBV7-9 and TRBJ2-3, with a tentative D call TRBD2 (5 bases). Germline loops: CDR1 SEHNR, CDR2 FQNEAQ (reference sequence). CDR3 length equals 15 residues. With 5 bases removed from V and 4 bases from J, the gap between germline ends came to 16 bases. CDR3 nucleotides: TGTGCCAGCAGCCGAGGACTGAACCCCCCAGATACGCAGTATTTT. It translates to CASSRGLNPPDTQYF.

The V and J genes are TRBV19 and TRBJ2-1; a possible D gene is TRBD2 (5 bases). CDR3 size: 15 residues. The germline gives CDR1 LNHDA, CDR2 SQIVND (reference sequence). The V end lost 6 bases, the J end lost 0 bases, and 12 bases lay between the germline ends. CDR3 amino acids: CASSLSVSSYNEQFF. The CDR3 bases are TGTGCCAGTAGCCTTAGCGTCAGCTCCTACAATGAGCAGTTCTTC.

The chain's CDR3 is CSVGKGGGLGGYTF. Written as DNA, the CDR3 is TGCAGCGTCGGAAAAGGTGGAGGATTGGGTGGCTACACCTTC. V gene TRBV29-1 combines with J gene TRBJ1-2; D is unclear. With 6 bases removed from V and 7 bases from J, the gap between germline ends came to 21 bases. Germline lookup yields CDR1 SQVTM and CDR2 ANQGSEA. CDR3 length: 14 residues.

The chain carries TRBV19 and TRBJ1-1; 10 bases line up with TRBD1. The CDR3 consists of 14 residues. The J segment lost 7 bases and the V segment lost 6 bases, leaving 8 bases of the junction unmatched. CDR1 and CDR2 from the germline V gene are LNHDA and SQIVND (reference sequence). In DNA form, the CDR3 reads TGTGCCAGTAGCCGGAGACAGGGGGCTGTTGAAGCTTTCTTT. Translation gives CASSRRQGAVEAFF.

The chain joins TRBV7-3 to TRBJ2-7; the D gene could be TRBD1 or TRBD2 (8 bases each). Trimming pared 5 bases from V and 2 bases from J, leaving 16 bases between. The CDR3 extends over 15 amino acids. Looked up from germline, CDR1 is SGHTA and CDR2 is FQGTGA. CDR3 in amino acids: CASSPGGTGTYEQYF. The CDR3 region has the DNA TGTGCCAGCAGCCCGGGGGGGACAGGAACCTACGAGCAGTACTTC. The entire variable domain, with the rest obtained from reference TRBV7-3 and TRBJ2-7, is as follows: GAGVSQTPSNKVTEKGKYVELRCDPISGHTALYWYRQSLGQGPEFLIYFQGTGAADDSGLPNDRFFAVRPEGSVSTLKIQRTERGDSAVYLCASSPGGTGTYEQYFGPGTRLTVT.

The chain has TRBV2 and TRBJ2-2, with 12 bases aligning to TRBD1. CDR1 SNHLY and CDR2 FYNNEI come from the germline V gene. Germline trimming cut 7 bases from V and 5 bases from J; bases unmatched to any gene: 2. The CDR3 sequence is 14 residues long. The CDR3 protein is CASTGQGATGELFF. As DNA, the CDR3 is TGTGCCAGCACGGGACAGGGGGCTACCGGGGAGCTGTTTTTT.

The chain uses TRBV6-6 and TRBJ1-5, with 8 bases that match TRBD1. The germline CDR1 and CDR2 sequences are MNHNY and SVGAGI (reference sequence). V shed 6 bases, J shed 2 bases, and the junction held 3 bases outside the gene matches. This CDR3 is 14 amino acids long. CDR3 DNA: TGTGCCAGCAGCCCGGACAGGGGCAATCAGCCCCAGCATTTT. Its translation is CASSPDRGNQPQHF.

This chain joins TRBV7-2 and TRBJ1-2, with D unresolved. This CDR3 is 15 amino acids long. V lost 1 base, J lost 5 bases, and 14 bases lay in between. Germline assignment: CDR1 SGHTA and CDR2 FQGNSA. The CDR3 coding sequence is TGTGCCAGCAGCTTAGGTGGAGGGTTACGATATGGCTACACCTTC. The encoded protein is CASSLGGGLRYGYTF.

The V and J genes are TRBV4-3 and TRBJ1-2; D call uncertain. CDR1 is LGHNA and CDR2 is YSLEER in the germline V gene. V lost 2 bases and J lost 8, with 18 bases in between. The CDR3 covers 15 residues. The CDR3 is CASSQTDQRVSGYTF. The CDR3 region has the DNA TGCGCCAGCAGCCAAACTGACCAGAGGGTATCAGGCTACACCTTC.

V and J are TRBV2 and TRBJ2-1; no reliable D call. CDR3 size: 14 residues. Germline CDR1 reads SNHLY; CDR2 reads FYNNEI. Trimming pared 6 bases from V and 5 bases from J, leaving 14 bases between. The CDR3 nucleotides read TGTGCCAGCAGGCCCCGAACCACTAACAATGAGCAGTTCTTC. It yields the protein CASRPRTTNNEQFF.

There are a few counts of this clone. The chain employs TRBV5-1 and TRBJ2-6, with 7 nucleotides matching TRBD2. Germline V lookup: CDR1 SGHRS, CDR2 YFSETQ. CDR3 length: 17 amino acids. The junction had 5 bases not matched to a gene; V was cut back by 0 bases and J by 2 bases. Here the CDR3 DNA reads TGCGCCAGCAGCTTGGCCGGGGGGAACGCTGGGGCCAACGTCCTGACTTTC. It codes for CASSLAGGNAGANVLTF.

The V call is TRBV6-1, the J call TRBJ1-6, with unresolved D. The germline V and J ends were trimmed by 1 base and 1 base, with 8 bases remaining between them. CDR1 is MNHNS and CDR2 is SASEGT in the germline V gene. The CDR3 extends over 16 amino acids. This CDR3 reads CASSEDKVSYNSPLHF. The CDR3 DNA reads as TGTGCCAGCAGTGAAGATAAGGTTTCCTATAATTCACCCCTCCACTTT.

The CDR3 reads CASSNSNQPQHF. The CDR3 region has the DNA TGTGCCAGCAGCAATAGCAATCAGCCCCAGCATTTT. The V gene is TRBV2, the J gene TRBJ1-5; D not resolved. The CDR3 totals 12 residues. Germline CDR1 is SNHLY and CDR2 is FYNNEI. Trimming stripped 6 bases from V and 0 bases from J, with 3 bases between.

This chain connects TRBV19 to TRBJ2-1; 7 bases map to TRBD1. Germline V gene sequence: CDR1 LNHDA, CDR2 SQIVND (reference sequence). V was pared by 8 bases and J by 4 bases, with 5 bases of the junction left unmatched. The length of the CDR3 is 13 residues. The CDR3 reads CASGGRGYNEQFF. Here the CDR3 DNA reads TGTGCCAGTGGGGGCAGGGGGTACAATGAGCAGTTCTTC.

This sequence joins TRBV5-6 and TRBJ2-1; TRBD1 is a possible D gene (6 bases). There are 14 residues in the CDR3. With 0 bases removed from V and 4 bases from J, the gap between germline ends came to 8 bases. Germline-derived CDR1 and CDR2 are SGHDT and YYEEEE. CDR3 in amino acids: CASSLGDTYNEQFF. The CDR3 region has the DNA TGTGCCAGCAGCTTGGGGGACACTTACAATGAGCAGTTCTTC.

This chain links TRBV19 with TRBJ1-1; D is uncertain. Looked up from germline, CDR1 is LNHDA and CDR2 is SQIVND (reference sequence). Trimming cost V 8 bases and J 5 bases, with 12 bases left between them. The CDR3 covers 12 residues. The CDR3 protein is CASSLIGTEAFF. CDR3 nucleotide sequence: TGTGCCAGTTCACTCATAGGTACTGAAGCTTTCTTT.

The chain uses TRBV5-4 and TRBJ2-5; D remains unclear. Germline lookup yields CDR1 SGHNT and CDR2 YYREEE (reference sequence). The CDR3 extends over 15 amino acids. The V end was cut by 2 bases, the J end by 3 bases, with 14 bases between. CDR3: CASSFDLRHKETQYF. CDR3 nucleotides: TGTGCCAGCAGCTTCGACTTAAGGCATAAAGAGACCCAGTACTTC.

This rearrangement joins TRBV21-1 to TRBJ2-7. TRBV21-1 constitutes a pseudogene. This CDR3 comprises 15 residues. CDR3 nucleotides: TGTGCCAGCAGCAAATCGGAACGGGGAAGGGGCGAGCAGTACGTC. Translating it yields CASSKSERGRGEQYV.